The following is a TCR beta chain sequence with its context. Seattle enrolled patients during active infection and tracked them longitudinally. Germline CDR1 and CDR2: SGDLS and YYNGEE. With 3 bases clipped from V and 4 bases from J, the junction kept 8 bases outside the gene matches. The CDR3 has 16 residues. These data come from a study of blood T cell repertoires in COVID-19. The protocol was immunoSEQ multiplex PCR, while the TCRdb copy is restricted to in-frame clones and leaves out a portion. The data hold roughly 200,000 clones, with under 85% observed a single time. The chain carries TRBV9 and TRBJ2-3; 10 bases are a match to TRBD2. This clonotype originated in a woman in her 30s with COVID-19, enrolled during active disease. The sample comprised peripheral blood. Written as DNA, the CDR3 is TGTGCCAGCAGCGCGGAGCCTGGACTAGCGGCAGATACGCAGTATTTT. As protein: CASSAEPGLAADTQYF. Based on the CDR3 plus reference TRBV9 and TRBJ2-3, the full variable domain is DSGVTQTPKHLITATGQRVTLRCSPRSGDLSVYWYQQSLDQGLQFLIQYYNGEERAKGNILERFSAQQFPDLHSELNLSSLELGDSALYFCASSAEPGLAADTQYFGPGTRLTVL.